This section outlines one T cell receptor (beta chain) sequence together with its context. Its cognate antigen is unknown. This record belongs to a study of response to subunit inactivated influenza vaccine. Whole-study results and caveats: Seasonal influenza vaccination, on each occasion, was suggested by the authors to recruit few new T cells.

J lost 5 bases, V lost 10 bases, and 10 bases had no gene match. Germline CDR1 and CDR2: MNHEY and SVGEGT. This CDR3 region has 13 residues. MiXCR was run by TCRdb on the RT-PCR reads, yielding one entry per CDR3 protein. Among hundreds of thousands of distinct CDR3 sequences, approximately 15% were seen once, and the ten largest hold less than 4%. The TCR originated in a man in his fifties or sixties who received an inactivated influenza vaccine. The material was CD4+ T cells sorted from PBMCs, obtained 23 months after vaccination. The V and J genes are TRBV6-2 or TRBV6-3 and TRBJ2-5, with 7 bases matching TRBD2. The CDR3 DNA follows: TGTGCCACCTCGACGAGGACTAGTGAGACCCAGTACTTC. This encodes CATSTRTSETQYF.